This T cell receptor (beta chain) was captured by sequencing in a study of regulatory T cells in long-lasting Graves disease. Findings and caveats of the study: Compared with new cases, persistent Graves' patients showed reduced TCR diversity.

Assembly of TCR beta libraries relied on iRepertoire HTBI primers together with Arm-PCR of CDR3 regions. TCRdb itself ran the multiplex PCR reads through MiXCR, one entry per CDR3 protein. The data hold 350,000 to 500,000 distinct CDR3 sequences, with 14% observed a single time. The J segment lost 3 bases and the V segment lost 6 bases, leaving 7 bases of the junction unmatched. The CDR3 sequence is 14 residues long. This clonotype was picked up many times. The antigen is unknown. Time point indicated: newly diagnosed GD, antithyroid drugs for less than 3 months. TCR sequences were obtained from RNA taken from PBMCs. The same data also went into a second study, on T cells in Graves' hyperthyroidism and ophthalmopathy.

The gene calls are TRBV12-3 or TRBV12-4 and TRBJ2-7, with 8 bases aligning to TRBD1. The receptor was derived from a woman aged 45-65 years with Graves disease. The sequencing used peripheral blood mononuclear cells (PBMCs), collected at new diagnosis, from a patient treated with antithyroid drugs. In DNA form, the CDR3 reads TGTGCCAGCAGCGGACAGGGCCGAGACTACGAGCAGTACTTC. This encodes CASSGQGRDYEQYF.